Below, one T cell receptor beta chain is given with its context. Its recognized antigen is unknown. Base qualities are not recorded, but no much larger clone differs from it by a single base. The entry originates in a study of neurological immune-mediated disorders (dated by TCRdb to about 2019). About the full investigation: Among the 35 or so multiple sclerosis patients, some 31 had relapsing-remitting MS and 3 had secondary progressive MS. The study compared peripheral blood TCR-beta repertoires of HTLV-I-associated myelopathy (HAM/TSP) patients, multiple sclerosis patients and healthy controls using UMI-based sequencing. Longitudinal samples, technical triplicates and paired sorted CD4+ and CD8+ T-cell subsets, alongside PBMC samples, were included among the approximately 99 TCR-beta libraries. The cohort comprised about 70 subjects: 14 HAM/TSP patients, around 34 multiple sclerosis patients and around 20 healthy controls.

For unsorted PBMC libraries, 2 million PBMCs were used after storage in RNAlater at -80 degrees C until RNA extraction. Multiple sclerosis patients were enrolled in a US clinical protocol under which disease progression was evaluated by magnetic resonance imaging. Peripheral blood underwent Ficoll-Hypaque density gradient centrifugation to isolate PBMCs, which were then cryopreserved in liquid nitrogen. cDNA synthesis used template-switch 5'RACE with a primer carrying a 10-nucleotide random unique molecular identifier tagging each TCR transcript. Over 170 million TCR-beta sequences, covering 15-18 subjects, were produced in each sequencing run. The RNeasy kit was used for extraction of total RNA. The KAPA Real-time Library Amplification kit was used to amplify TCR-beta VDJ regions with primers targeting the TCR constant region and the 5'RACE anchor. Sample indexes and Illumina adaptors were added in a first PCR, and a second PCR then increased library yield. After Ampure bead purification, the roughly 650 bp TCR product was size-selected on a 2% E-gel SizeSelection system. Library quality was checked on a Bioanalyzer, concentration was measured with Qubit, and libraries were quantified with the Kapa Library Quantification kit before pooling. Libraries were sequenced paired-end 2 x 150 bp on an Illumina HiSeq 2500. To increase sequence diversity, roughly 24-30% phiX was spiked into each library pool. Per the authors' processing: The quality-filtered reads were processed with the UMI-based MiGEC pipeline, whose error correction step removed more than 85% of the raw TCR sequences. IMGT germline references were used for aligning VDJ genes, and each clonotype was defined as a unique CDR3 amino acid sequence together with its V-J genes. Clonal expansion, Shannon diversity and CDR3 relatedness (CalcPairwiseDistances, ClusterSamples) were evaluated with VDJtools, and phylogenetic trees were built with CLCbio workbench. Expanded clones were defined as having at least 8 unique UMIs, based on coefficient-of-variation modelling across technical triplicates. Using fastp at Q25 and MiXCR, TCRdb reprocessed the public reads and kept productive beta chains. Each CDR3 protein gets just one entry, which takes the most common genes and DNA from the rows behind it. What appears here as the V and J calls and clone size reflects TCRdb's work, not the paper's. The sample table records roughly 120,000 distinct CDR3 sequences; roughly 3.2% of these occur just once. The ten top clones hold over 1% of the sample.

The CDR3 runs 11 residues from the cysteine to the phenylalanine. Left in the record is the CDR3 DNA by itself, 33 bases read in frame from the first base. CDR1 is given as SGHDN and CDR2 as FVKESK, both from the germline V gene. Relative to germline, V is 5 bases shorter and J is 6 bases shorter, with 6 bases between their ends. Results and caveats for the whole study, not just this receptor: In a phylogenetic analysis, the repertoires of 18 out of 34 MS patients fell into a single cluster of related CDR3 sequences, pointing to a possible signature at the repertoire level. TCR clonal expansion was highest in HAM/TSP patients and lowest in MS patients, with MS patients falling below even healthy controls. The MS cluster showed no association with clinical or MRI features, and the authors stated that larger cohorts are needed. Expanded clones from different subjects shared no identical CDR3 amino acid sequences, which suggests that TCR-beta repertoires were private in all groups.

The sample comprised PBMCs. The chain is made from TRBV14 and TRBJ2-3, with the D gene not clear enough to name. This TCR was recovered from a young woman with multiple sclerosis. Here the CDR3 is given as CASSALDTQYF. The base sequence is TGTGCCAGCAGCGCGTTGGATACGCAGTATTTT.